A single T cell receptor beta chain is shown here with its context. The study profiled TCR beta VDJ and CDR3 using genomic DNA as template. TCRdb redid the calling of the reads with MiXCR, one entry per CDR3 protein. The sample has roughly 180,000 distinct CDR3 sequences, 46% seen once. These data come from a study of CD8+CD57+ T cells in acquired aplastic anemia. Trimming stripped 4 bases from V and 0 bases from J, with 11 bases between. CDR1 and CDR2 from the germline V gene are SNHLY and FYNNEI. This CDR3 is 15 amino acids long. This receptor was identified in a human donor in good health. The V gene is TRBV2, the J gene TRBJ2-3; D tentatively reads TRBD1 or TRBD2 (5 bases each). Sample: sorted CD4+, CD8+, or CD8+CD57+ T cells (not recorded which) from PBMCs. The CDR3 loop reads CASSGGTSSTDTQYF. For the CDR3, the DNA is TGTGCCAGCAGTGGTGGGACCTCTAGCACAGATACGCAGTATTTT.